This T cell receptor beta chain was sequenced in a study of blood T cell repertoires in COVID-19. In the study overall: The study drew acute and convalescent COVID-19 samples from the United States, Italy and Spain.

Individuals aged about 18 to 90 years were recruited from about two dozen US areas. Each participant's cohort was designated according to participant-reported clinical history. Per the original methods: Amplification with reference gene primers provided the estimates of nucleated cell counts. The data were produced by immunoSEQ multiplex PCR, yet TCRdb's version contains in-frame clones alone and is incomplete. The DNA gave D and trimming, while V, J and clone size come from that table. In the table there are roughly 430,000 clones, nearly 90% of which are singletons. Per germline, CDR1 KGHDR and CDR2 SFDVKD. Trimming removed 2 bases from V and 6 bases from J; junction bases left unmatched: 9. The length of the CDR3 is 16 residues.

V gene TRBV24-1 combines with J gene TRBJ1-1; 9 bases are shared with TRBD1. This clonotype originated in a middle-aged woman with acute COVID-19. The sequencing input was PBMCs or T cells enriched from blood (not recorded which). DNA of the CDR3: TGTGCCACCAGTGATTCTACTCGGACAGGGGACCCTGAAGCTTTCTTT. This encodes CATSDSTRTGDPEAFF.